Each of the 8 T cell receptor beta chains below was sequenced from the same sample in a study of blood T cell repertoires in COVID-19. Repertoires were generated with immunoSEQ multiplex PCR, while TCRdb's copy carries only in-frame clones and drops some. The sample contains about 170,000 clones, over 80% of which appear only once. Material: peripheral blood. The receptors originated from an elderly woman with COVID-19, enrolled during active disease.

This clone was counted once. The V gene is TRBV5-1, the J gene TRBJ1-1; D is possibly TRBD1 (5 bases). CDR3 length equals 13 residues. The germline V gene encodes CDR1 SGHRS and CDR2 YFSETQ. Trimming took off 8 bases at V and 5 bases at J, with 16 bases between the two ends. Here the CDR3 DNA reads TGCGCCAGTGGGCAGGGTATAGAAACTGAAGCTTTCTTT. It yields the protein CASGQGIETEAFF.

This clone was detected only once. The chain has TRBV5-1 and TRBJ1-1, with D possibly matching TRBD1 (6 bases). CDR3 length: 14 residues. V lost 5 bases and J 8 bases, leaving 19 bases between the germline ends. From germline, CDR1 is SGHRS and CDR2 YFSETQ. The CDR3 protein is CASSTQPDSVEAFF. The CDR3, as DNA: TGCGCCAGCAGTACGCAACCGGACAGCGTCGAAGCTTTCTTT.

The V call is TRBV19, the J call TRBJ1-5; TRBD1 is a possible D gene (6 bases). The CDR3 is made up of 15 amino acids. Between the trimmed V and J ends, which lost 6 bases and 0 bases, there was a span of 12 bases. Germline CDR1 and CDR2: LNHDA and SQIVND (reference sequence). The CDR3 loop reads CASRRTENSNQPQHF. Here the CDR3 DNA reads TGTGCCAGTAGGAGGACAGAAAATAGCAATCAGCCCCAGCATTTT.

V and J are TRBV6-5 and TRBJ1-5; tentative D call: TRBD1 (6 bases). V was trimmed by 8 bases and J by 4 bases, leaving 15 bases between them. CDR3 size: 14 residues. Germline CDR1 reads MNHEY; CDR2 reads SVGAGI. This chain's CDR3 is CASSAGQWNQPQHF. Here the CDR3 DNA reads TGTGCCAGCTCAGCCGGACAGTGGAATCAGCCCCAGCATTTT.

The chain is built from TRBV12-5 and TRBJ1-3, with TRBD1 matching over 7 bases. Germline CDR1 and CDR2: LGHNT and FRNRAP. Trimming removed 10 bases from V and 4 bases from J; junction bases left unmatched: 4. This CDR3 contains 12 residues. The CDR3 is CAIGTEGNTIYF. The DNA for the CDR3 is TGTGCTATTGGGACAGAAGGAAACACCATATATTTT.

The V gene is TRBV18, the J gene TRBJ2-3, with D maybe TRBD1 (6 bases). CDR3 length equals 16 residues. From germline, CDR1 is KGHSH and CDR2 LQKENI. Trimming stripped 1 base from V and 2 bases from J, with 13 bases between. The CDR3 reads CASSPRGQPTTDTQYF. Written as DNA, the CDR3 is TGTGCCAGCTCACCACGCGGACAGCCAACCACAGATACGCAGTATTTT. Drawing the rest from reference TRBV18 and TRBJ2-3, the complete variable domain is NAGVMQNPRHLVRRRGQEARLRCSPMKGHSHVYWYRQLPEEGLKFMVYLQKENIIDESGMPKERFSAEFPKEGPSILRIQQVVRGDSAAYFCASSPRGQPTTDTQYFGPGTRLTVL.

The V and J genes are TRBV9 and TRBJ2-3; D gene uncertain. V was cut by 0 bases and J by 0 bases, with 8 bases left in between. The CDR3 covers 15 residues. CDR1 is SGDLS and CDR2 is YYNGEE in the germline V gene. CDR3 DNA sequence: TGTGCCAGCAGCGTAGCCACTTCTAGCACAGATACGCAGTATTTT. As protein: CASSVATSSTDTQYF.

This chain connects TRBV6-5 to TRBJ2-7; D may be TRBD1 (5 bases). The V end lost 6 bases, the J end lost 0 bases, and 12 bases lay between the germline ends. The CDR3 is 14 amino acids. Germline CDR1 is MNHEY and CDR2 is SVGAGI. The CDR3, as DNA: TGTGCCAGCAGGCCAGGGTCCGGCTCCTACGAGCAGTACTTC. It translates to CASRPGSGSYEQYF.